The text below deals with one T cell receptor beta chain. These data come from a study of cytomegalovirus exposure and HLA in healthy donors. The CDR3 contains 12 residues. Germline V gives CDR1 ENHRY, CDR2 SYGVKD. V dropped 10 bases and J dropped 4 bases, with 11 bases sitting between them. This PCR relied on a set of 60 Vbeta primers and 13 Jbeta primers. Clones were sequenced by immunoSEQ multiplex PCR, and TCRdb holds only the in-frame ones, with some missing. The table has about 160,000 clones, around 80% seen once; the top ten hold approximately 6.8%. Sequencing was carried out using PBMCs. This chain uses TRBV10-3 with TRBJ1-3; the D is unclear. The TCR originated in a male donor in good health and CMV-seropositive. This CDR3 is CATSTGGNTIYF. Written as DNA, the CDR3 is TGTGCCACCTCGACGGGGGGAAACACCATATATTTT.